Presented here are 4 T cell receptor beta chains from one specimen sequenced in a study of blood T cells in healthy people across ages. With a J-beta primer mix and a sample-barcoded 5' primer, a second PCR ran about 7 to 12 cycles. Using its own MiXCR run on the 5' RACE reads, TCRdb lists one record per CDR3 protein. The sample comprises hundreds of thousands of distinct CDR3 sequences, 46% of which are singletons, and around 18% rests with the top ten. Specimen: blood. The receptors originated from an elderly man in good health.

Turning to this clonotype: A read error may explain this, as a much larger clone is one base away. This rearrangement joins TRBV12-3 or TRBV12-4 to TRBJ2-4; a weak D match, TRBD2 (6 bases). The CDR3 runs 13 residues. CDR3 bases: TGTGCCTGCAGCCCCGGGGGTCAAAACATTCAGTACTTC. Its protein product is CACSPGGQNIQYF.

This clonotype was picked up many times. This chain joins TRBV29-1 and TRBJ2-7; tentative D call: TRBD1 (5 bases). The CDR3 runs to 12 residues. CDR1 is SQVTM, CDR2 ANQGSEA, per germline. The V end lost 5 bases, the J end lost 6 bases, and 14 bases lay between the germline ends. The CDR3 is CSVHSRGPEQYF. CDR3 coding DNA: TGCAGCGTTCACAGTAGGGGTCCCGAGCAGTACTTC.

There are a few counts of this clonotype. The chain couples TRBV24-1 to TRBJ2-2, with D possibly TRBD1 on 6 matching bases. The V end lost 8 bases, the J end lost 5 bases, and 14 bases lay between the germline ends. The CDR3 extends over 14 amino acids. Germline CDR1 reads KGHDR; CDR2 reads SFDVKD. The CDR3 bases are TGTGCCACCAATTCAGGGGCCGGGACCGGGGAGCTGTTTTTT. Its translation: CATNSGAGTGELFF.

The rearrangement joins TRBV29-1 to TRBJ1-1; a possible D gene is TRBD1 (6 bases). Trimming left V 6 bases short and J 9 bases short, with 23 bases between. Per germline, CDR1 SQVTM and CDR2 ANQGSEA. CDR3 length equals 14 residues. DNA for the CDR3: TGCAGCGTCAGAAGCGGGGGGCCCGGGGGCAAAGCTTTCTTT. It translates to CSVRSGGPGGKAFF.